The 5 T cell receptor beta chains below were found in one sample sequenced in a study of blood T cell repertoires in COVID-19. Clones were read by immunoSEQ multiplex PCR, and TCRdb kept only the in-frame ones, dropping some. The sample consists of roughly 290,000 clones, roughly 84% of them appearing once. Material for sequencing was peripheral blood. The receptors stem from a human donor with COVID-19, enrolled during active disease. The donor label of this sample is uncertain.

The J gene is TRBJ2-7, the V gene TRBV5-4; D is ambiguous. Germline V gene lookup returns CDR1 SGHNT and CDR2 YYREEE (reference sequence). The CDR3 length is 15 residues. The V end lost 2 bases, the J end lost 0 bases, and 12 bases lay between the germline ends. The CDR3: CASSFRFTGSYEQYF. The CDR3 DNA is TGTGCCAGCAGCTTTAGATTTACCGGCTCCTACGAGCAGTACTTC.

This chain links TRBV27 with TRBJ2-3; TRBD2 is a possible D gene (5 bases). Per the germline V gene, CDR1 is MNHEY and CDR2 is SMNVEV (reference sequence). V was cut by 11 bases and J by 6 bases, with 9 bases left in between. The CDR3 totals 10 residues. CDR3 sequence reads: CARGLDTQYF. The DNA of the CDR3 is TGTGCCCGGGGTCTGGATACGCAGTATTTT.

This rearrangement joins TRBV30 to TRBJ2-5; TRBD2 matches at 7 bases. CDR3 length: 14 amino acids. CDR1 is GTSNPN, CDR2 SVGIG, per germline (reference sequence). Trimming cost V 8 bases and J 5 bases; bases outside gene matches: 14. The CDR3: CAQNGASGWETQYF. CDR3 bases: TGTGCCCAAAACGGGGCTAGCGGCTGGGAGACCCAGTACTTC.

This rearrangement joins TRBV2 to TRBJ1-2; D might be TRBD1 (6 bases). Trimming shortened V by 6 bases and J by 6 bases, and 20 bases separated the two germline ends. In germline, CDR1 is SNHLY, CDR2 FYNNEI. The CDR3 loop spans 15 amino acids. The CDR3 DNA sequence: TGTGCCAGCAGACCCGGACAGTACATGGTAGATGGCTACACCTTC. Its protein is CASRPGQYMVDGYTF. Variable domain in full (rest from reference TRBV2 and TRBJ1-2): EPEVTQTPSHQVTQMGQEVILRCVPISNHLYFYWYRQILGQKVEFLVSFYNNEISEKSEIFDDQFSVERPDGSNFTLKIRSTKLEDSAMYFCASRPGQYMVDGYTFGSGTRLTVV.

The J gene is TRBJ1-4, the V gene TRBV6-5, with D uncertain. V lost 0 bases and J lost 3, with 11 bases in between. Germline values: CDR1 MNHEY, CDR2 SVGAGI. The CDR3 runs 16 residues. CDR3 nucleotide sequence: TGTGCCAGCAGTTACTCAATGGGGAGTCCTAATGAAAAACTGTTTTTT. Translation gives CASSYSMGSPNEKLFF.